The subject of this entry is one T cell receptor (beta chain). This sample is part of a study of T cell changes during pregnancy in multiple sclerosis. This CDR3 contains 13 residues. Germline trimming cut 2 bases from V and 8 bases from J; bases unmatched to any gene: 3. Germline values: CDR1 SGHTA, CDR2 FQGTGA. Sequencing used immunoSEQ multiplex PCR; TCRdb keeps in-frame clones, though not all of them. Of roughly 70,000 clones in the sample, approximately 92% are singletons; the top ten hold 2.8%. The sequences come from peripheral blood, collected in the third trimester of pregnancy. The chain is built from TRBV7-3 and TRBJ2-1; 7 bases align to TRBD2. This TCR derives from a female donor in good health, enrolled as a control in a pregnancy study. CDR3 residues: CASSLGAGHEQFF. In DNA, the CDR3 is TGTGCCAGCAGCTTAGGAGCGGGACATGAGCAGTTCTTC. The entire variable domain, with the rest obtained from reference TRBV7-3 and TRBJ2-1, is as follows: GAGVSQTPSNKVTEKGKYVELRCDPISGHTALYWYRQSLGQGPEFLIYFQGTGAADDSGLPNDRFFAVRPEGSVSTLKIQRTERGDSAVYLCASSLGAGHEQFFGPGTRLTVL.